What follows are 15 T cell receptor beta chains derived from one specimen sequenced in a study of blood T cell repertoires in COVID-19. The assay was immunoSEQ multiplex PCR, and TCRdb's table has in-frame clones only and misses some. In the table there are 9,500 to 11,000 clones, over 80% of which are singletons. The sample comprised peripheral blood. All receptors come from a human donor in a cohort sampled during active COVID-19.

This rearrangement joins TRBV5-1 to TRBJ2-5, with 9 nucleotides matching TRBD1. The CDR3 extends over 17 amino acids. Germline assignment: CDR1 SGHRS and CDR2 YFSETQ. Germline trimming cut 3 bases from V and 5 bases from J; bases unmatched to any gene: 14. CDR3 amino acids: CASSWNPRTGEEETQYF. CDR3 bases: TGCGCCAGCAGCTGGAATCCGCGGACAGGGGAGGAGGAGACCCAGTACTTC.

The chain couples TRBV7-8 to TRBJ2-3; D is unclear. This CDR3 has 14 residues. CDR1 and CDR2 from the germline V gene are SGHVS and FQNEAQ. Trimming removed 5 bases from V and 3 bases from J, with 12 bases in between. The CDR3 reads CASSPTGRTDTQYF. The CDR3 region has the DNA TGTGCCAGCAGCCCAACCGGCAGGACAGATACGCAGTATTTT.

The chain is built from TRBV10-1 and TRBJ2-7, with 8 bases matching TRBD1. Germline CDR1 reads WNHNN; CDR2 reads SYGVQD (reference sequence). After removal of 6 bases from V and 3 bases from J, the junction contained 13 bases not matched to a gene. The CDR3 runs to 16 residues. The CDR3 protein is CASRTGAGFGHYEQYF. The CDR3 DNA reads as TGCGCCAGCAGGACAGGGGCGGGCTTCGGTCACTACGAGCAGTACTTC.

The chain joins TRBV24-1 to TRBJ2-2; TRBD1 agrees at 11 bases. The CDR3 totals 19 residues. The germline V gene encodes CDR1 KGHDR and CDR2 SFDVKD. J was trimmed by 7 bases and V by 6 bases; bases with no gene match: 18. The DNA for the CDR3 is TGTGCCACCAGTCCATTAATGGGACGAGGACAGGGGGCAGTCGGGGAGCTGTTTTTT. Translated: CATSPLMGRGQGAVGELFF.

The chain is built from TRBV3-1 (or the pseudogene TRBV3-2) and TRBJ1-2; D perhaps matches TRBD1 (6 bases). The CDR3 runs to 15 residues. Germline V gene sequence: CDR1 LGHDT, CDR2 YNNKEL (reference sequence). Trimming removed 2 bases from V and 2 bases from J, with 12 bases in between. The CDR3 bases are TGTGCCAGCAGCCAAACAGGGACCCTCAACTATGGCTACACCTTC. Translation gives CASSQTGTLNYGYTF.

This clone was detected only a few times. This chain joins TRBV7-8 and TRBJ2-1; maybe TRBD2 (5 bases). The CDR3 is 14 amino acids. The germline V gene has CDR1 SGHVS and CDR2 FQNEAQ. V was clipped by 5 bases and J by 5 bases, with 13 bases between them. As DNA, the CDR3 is TGTGCCAGCAGCCCGGCGGAAGCGGACAATGAGCAGTTCTTC. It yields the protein CASSPAEADNEQFF.

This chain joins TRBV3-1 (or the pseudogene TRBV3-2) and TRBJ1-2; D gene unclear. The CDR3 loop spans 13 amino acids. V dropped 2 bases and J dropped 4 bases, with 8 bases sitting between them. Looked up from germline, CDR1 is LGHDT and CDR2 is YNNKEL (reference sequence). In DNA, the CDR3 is TGTGCCAGCAGCCAAAATAACATCTATGGCTACACCTTC. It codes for CASSQNNIYGYTF.

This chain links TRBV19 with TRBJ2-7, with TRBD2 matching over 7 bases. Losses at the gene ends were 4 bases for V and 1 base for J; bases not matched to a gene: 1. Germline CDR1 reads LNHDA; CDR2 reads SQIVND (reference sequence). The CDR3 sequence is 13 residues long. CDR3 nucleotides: TGTGCCAGTAGTAGGGAGGGGTCCTACGAGCAGTACTTC. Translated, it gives CASSREGSYEQYF.

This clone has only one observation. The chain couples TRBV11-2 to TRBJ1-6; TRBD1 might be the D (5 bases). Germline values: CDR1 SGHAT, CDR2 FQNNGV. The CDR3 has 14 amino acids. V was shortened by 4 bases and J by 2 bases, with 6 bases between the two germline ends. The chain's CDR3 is CASSSTAYNSPLHF. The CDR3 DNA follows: TGTGCCAGCAGCTCGACAGCCTATAATTCACCCCTCCACTTT.

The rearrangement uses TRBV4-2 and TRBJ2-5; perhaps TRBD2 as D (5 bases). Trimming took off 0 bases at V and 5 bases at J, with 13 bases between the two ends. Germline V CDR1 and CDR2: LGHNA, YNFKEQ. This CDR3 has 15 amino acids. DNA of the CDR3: TGTGCCAGCAGCCAAGATCGGACGGGGTCCGAGACCCAGTACTTC. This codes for CASSQDRTGSETQYF.

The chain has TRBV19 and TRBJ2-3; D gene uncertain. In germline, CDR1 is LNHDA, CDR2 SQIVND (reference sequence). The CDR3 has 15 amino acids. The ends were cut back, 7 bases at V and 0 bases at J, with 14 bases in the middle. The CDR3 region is CASTTVGASTDTQYF. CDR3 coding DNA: TGTGCCAGTACAACGGTTGGTGCAAGCACAGATACGCAGTATTTT.

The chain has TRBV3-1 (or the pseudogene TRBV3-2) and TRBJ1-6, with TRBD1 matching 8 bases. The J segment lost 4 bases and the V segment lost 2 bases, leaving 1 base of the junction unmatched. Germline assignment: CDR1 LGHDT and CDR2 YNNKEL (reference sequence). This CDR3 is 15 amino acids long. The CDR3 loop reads CASSQRTGYNSPLHF. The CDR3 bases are TGTGCCAGCAGCCAAAGGACAGGGTATAATTCACCCCTCCACTTT.

This CDR3 is CASSQSVSQRDEQFF. The DNA for the CDR3 is TGTGCCAGCAGCCAATCCGTGAGTCAACGGGATGAGCAGTTCTTC. V usage is TRBV3-1 (or the pseudogene TRBV3-2) and J usage is TRBJ2-1; D not certain. Trimming cost V 2 bases and J 8 bases, with 16 bases left between them. Per the germline V gene, CDR1 is LGHDT and CDR2 is YNNKEL (reference sequence). The CDR3 totals 15 residues.

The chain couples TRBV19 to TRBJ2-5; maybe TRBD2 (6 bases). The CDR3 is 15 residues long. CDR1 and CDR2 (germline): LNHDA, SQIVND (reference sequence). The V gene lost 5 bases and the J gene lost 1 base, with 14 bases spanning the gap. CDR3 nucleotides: TGTGCCAGTAGTGTGGGAGGCGGGGCCCAAGAGACCCAGTACTTC. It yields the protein CASSVGGGAQETQYF.

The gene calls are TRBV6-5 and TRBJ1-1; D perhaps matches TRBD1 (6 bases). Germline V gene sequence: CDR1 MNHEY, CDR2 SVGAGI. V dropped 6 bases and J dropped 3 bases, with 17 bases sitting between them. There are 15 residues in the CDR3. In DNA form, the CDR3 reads TGTGCCAGCAGCAGGGACAATAGGGGCGACACTGAAGCTTTCTTT. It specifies CASSRDNRGDTEAFF.